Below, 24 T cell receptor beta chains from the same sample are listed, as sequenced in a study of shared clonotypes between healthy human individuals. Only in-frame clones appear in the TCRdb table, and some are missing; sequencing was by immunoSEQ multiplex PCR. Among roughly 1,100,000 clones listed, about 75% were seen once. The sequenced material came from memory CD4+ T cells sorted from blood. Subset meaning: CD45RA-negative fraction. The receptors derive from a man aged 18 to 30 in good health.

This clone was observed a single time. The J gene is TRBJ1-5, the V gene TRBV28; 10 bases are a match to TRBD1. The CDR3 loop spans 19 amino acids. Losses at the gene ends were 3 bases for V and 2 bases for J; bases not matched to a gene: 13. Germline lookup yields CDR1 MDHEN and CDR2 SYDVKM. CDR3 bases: TGTGCCAGCAGTTTTTATGGGACAGGGGTAGTTCAGGGCAATCAGCCCCAGCATTTT. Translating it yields CASSFYGTGVVQGNQPQHF.

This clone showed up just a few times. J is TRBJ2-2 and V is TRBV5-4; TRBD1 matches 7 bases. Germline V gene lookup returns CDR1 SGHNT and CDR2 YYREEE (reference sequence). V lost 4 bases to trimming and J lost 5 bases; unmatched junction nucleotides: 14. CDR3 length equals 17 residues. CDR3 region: CASSQARGLVKTGELFF. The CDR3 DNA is TGTGCCAGCAGCCAAGCGAGGGGGCTAGTGAAAACCGGGGAGCTGTTTTTT.

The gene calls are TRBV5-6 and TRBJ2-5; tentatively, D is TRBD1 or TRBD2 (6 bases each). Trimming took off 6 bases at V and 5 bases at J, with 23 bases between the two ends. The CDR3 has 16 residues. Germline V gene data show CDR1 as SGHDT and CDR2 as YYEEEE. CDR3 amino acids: CASILTSGGYLETQYF. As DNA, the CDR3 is TGTGCCAGCATCCTCACGTCCGGGGGCTATCTGGAGACCCAGTACTTC.

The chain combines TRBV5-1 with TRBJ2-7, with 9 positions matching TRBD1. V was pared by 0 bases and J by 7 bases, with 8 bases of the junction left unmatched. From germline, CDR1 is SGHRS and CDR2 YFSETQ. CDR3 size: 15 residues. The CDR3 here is CASSLDWGTGREQYF. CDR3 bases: TGCGCCAGCAGCTTGGACTGGGGGACAGGGAGGGAGCAGTACTTC.

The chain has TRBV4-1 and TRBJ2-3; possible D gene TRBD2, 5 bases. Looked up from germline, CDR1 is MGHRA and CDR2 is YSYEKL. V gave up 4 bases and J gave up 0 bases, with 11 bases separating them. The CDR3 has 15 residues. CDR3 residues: CASSLIGVSTDTQYF. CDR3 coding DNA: TGCGCCAGCAGCCTTATCGGGGTTAGCACAGATACGCAGTATTTT.

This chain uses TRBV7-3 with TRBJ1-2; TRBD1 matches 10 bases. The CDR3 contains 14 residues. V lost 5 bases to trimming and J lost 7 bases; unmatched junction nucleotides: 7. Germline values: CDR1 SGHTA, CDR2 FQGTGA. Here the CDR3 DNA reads TGTGCCAGCAGCCCCGGGACAGGGGTCGGTGGCTACACCTTC. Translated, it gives CASSPGTGVGGYTF.

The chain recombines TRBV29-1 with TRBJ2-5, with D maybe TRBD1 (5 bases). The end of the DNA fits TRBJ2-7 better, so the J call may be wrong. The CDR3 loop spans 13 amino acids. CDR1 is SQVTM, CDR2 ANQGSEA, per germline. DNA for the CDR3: TGCAGCGTTGTTCCTACAGGTTCCTACGAGCAGTACTTC. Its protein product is CSVVPTGSYEQYF.

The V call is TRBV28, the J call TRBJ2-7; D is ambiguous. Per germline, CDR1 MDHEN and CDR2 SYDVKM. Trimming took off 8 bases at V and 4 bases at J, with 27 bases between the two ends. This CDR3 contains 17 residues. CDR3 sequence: CASSPRRSSFLLYEQYF. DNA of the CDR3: TGTGCCAGCTCCCCGCGAAGGTCTAGTTTTCTACTGTACGAGCAGTACTTC.

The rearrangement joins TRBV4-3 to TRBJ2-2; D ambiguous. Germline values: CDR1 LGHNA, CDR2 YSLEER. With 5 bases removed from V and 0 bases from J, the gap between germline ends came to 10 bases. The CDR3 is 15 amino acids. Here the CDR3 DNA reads TGCGCCAGCAGCGTAGGGTACCCGAACACCGGGGAGCTGTTTTTT. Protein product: CASSVGYPNTGELFF.

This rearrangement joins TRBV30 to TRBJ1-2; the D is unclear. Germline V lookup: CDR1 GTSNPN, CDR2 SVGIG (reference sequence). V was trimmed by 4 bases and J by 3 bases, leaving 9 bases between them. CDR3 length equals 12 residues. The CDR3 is CAWNRADYGYTF. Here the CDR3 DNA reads TGTGCCTGGAACCGCGCTGACTATGGCTACACCTTC.

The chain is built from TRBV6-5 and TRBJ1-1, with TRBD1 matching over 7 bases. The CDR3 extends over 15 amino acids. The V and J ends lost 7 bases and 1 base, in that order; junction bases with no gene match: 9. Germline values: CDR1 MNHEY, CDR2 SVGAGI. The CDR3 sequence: CASNDSGQKNTEAFF. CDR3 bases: TGTGCCAGCAATGACTCGGGACAGAAGAACACTGAAGCTTTCTTT.

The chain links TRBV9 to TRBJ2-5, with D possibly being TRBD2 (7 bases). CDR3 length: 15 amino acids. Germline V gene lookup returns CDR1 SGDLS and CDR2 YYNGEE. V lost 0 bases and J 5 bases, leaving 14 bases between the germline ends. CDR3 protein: CASSVGGGPVETQYF. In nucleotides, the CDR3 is TGTGCCAGCAGCGTAGGCGGGGGCCCCGTCGAGACCCAGTACTTC.

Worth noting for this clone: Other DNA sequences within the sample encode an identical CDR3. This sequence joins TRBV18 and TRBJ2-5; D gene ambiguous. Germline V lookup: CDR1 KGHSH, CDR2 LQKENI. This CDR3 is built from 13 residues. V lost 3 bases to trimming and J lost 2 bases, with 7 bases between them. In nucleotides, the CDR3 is TGTGCCAGCTCACCCAGCCTTCAAGAGACCCAGTACTTC. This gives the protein CASSPSLQETQYF.

The CDR3: CASSQIPGSTNEKLFF. CDR3 nucleotide sequence: TGCGCCAGCAGCCAAATACCGGGTTCAACTAATGAAAAACTGTTTTTT. The chain is built from TRBV5-1 and TRBJ1-4; D is ambiguous. This CDR3 comprises 16 residues. CDR1 is SGHRS and CDR2 is YFSETQ in the germline V gene. The germline V and J ends were trimmed by 4 bases and 0 bases, with 13 bases remaining between them.

DNA of the CDR3: TGTGCCAGCAGCCGCGCTAGCGGGAAGGAGACCCAGTACTTC. Translating it yields CASSRASGKETQYF. V and J are TRBV7-2 and TRBJ2-5; 9 bases map to TRBD2. V trimming: 5 bases; J trimming: 5 bases; junction bases outside the gene matches: 6. There are 14 residues in the CDR3. Germline CDR1 SGHTA, CDR2 FQGNSA.

The CDR3 DNA is TGTGCCAGCAGCTTTTCCTTACTAAACGAGCAGTACTTC. Translation: CASSFSLLNEQYF. This chain joins TRBV7-9 and TRBJ2-7; D not certain. V was cut by 3 bases and J by 5 bases, with 11 bases left in between. The CDR3 sequence is 13 residues long. Germline V gene data show CDR1 as SEHNR and CDR2 as FQNEAQ (reference sequence).

In DNA, the CDR3 is TGTGCCAGCAGTTCCTCAACGGGGTCCTACGAGCAGTACTTC. It translates to CASSSSTGSYEQYF. This rearrangement joins TRBV27 to TRBJ2-7, with a tentative D call TRBD2 (5 bases). V lost 4 bases and J 1 base, leaving 11 bases between the germline ends. CDR1 MNHEY and CDR2 SMNVEV come from the germline V gene (reference sequence). The CDR3 runs 14 residues.

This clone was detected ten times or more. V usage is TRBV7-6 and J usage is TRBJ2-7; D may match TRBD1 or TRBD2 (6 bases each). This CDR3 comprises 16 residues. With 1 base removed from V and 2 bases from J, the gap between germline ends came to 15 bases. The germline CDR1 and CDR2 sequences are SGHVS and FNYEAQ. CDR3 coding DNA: TGTGCCAGCAGCTTAGATGCCGGGGGCTCAACCTACGAGCAGTACTTC. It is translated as CASSLDAGGSTYEQYF.

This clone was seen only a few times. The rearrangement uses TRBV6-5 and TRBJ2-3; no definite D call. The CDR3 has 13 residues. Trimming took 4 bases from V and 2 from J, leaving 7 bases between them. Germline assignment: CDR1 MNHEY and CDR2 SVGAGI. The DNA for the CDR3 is TGTGCCAGCAGTTCTACAGACACAGATACGCAGTATTTT. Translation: CASSSTDTDTQYF.

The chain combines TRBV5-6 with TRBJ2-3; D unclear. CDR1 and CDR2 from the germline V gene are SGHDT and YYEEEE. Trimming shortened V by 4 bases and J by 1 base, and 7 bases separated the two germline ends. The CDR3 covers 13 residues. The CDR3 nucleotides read TGTGCCAGCAGCGATTTTGGCACAGATACGCAGTATTTT. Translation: CASSDFGTDTQYF.

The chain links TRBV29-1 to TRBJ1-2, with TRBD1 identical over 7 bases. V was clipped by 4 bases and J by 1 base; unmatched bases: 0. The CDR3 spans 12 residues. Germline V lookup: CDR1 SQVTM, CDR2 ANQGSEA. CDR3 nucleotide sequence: TGCAGCGTTGGGGACAGTAACTATGGCTACACCTTC. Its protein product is CSVGDSNYGYTF.

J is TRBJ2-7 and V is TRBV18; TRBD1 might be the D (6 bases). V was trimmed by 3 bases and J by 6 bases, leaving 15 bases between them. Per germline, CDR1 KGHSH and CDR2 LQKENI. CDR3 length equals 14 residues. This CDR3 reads CASSPGQPAREQYF. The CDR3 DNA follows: TGTGCCAGCTCACCCGGACAGCCGGCGCGCGAGCAGTACTTC.

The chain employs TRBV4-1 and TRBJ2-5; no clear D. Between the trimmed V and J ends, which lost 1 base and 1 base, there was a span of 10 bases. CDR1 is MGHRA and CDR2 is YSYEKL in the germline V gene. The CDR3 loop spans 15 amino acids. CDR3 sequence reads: CASSQAGMPQETQYF. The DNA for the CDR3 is TGCGCCAGCAGCCAAGCGGGTATGCCCCAAGAGACCCAGTACTTC.

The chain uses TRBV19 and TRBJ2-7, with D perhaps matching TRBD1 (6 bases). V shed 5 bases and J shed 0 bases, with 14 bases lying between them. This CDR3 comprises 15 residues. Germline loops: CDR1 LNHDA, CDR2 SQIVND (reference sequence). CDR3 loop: CASSPWDTSSYEQYF. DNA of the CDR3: TGTGCCAGTAGTCCTTGGGACACATCCTCCTACGAGCAGTACTTC. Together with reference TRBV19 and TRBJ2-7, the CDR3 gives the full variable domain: DGGITQSPKYLFRKEGQNVTLSCEQNLNHDAMYWYRQDPGQGLRLIYYSQIVNDFQKGDIAEGYSVSREKKESFPLTVTSAQKNPTAFYLCASSPWDTSSYEQYFGPGTRLTVT.